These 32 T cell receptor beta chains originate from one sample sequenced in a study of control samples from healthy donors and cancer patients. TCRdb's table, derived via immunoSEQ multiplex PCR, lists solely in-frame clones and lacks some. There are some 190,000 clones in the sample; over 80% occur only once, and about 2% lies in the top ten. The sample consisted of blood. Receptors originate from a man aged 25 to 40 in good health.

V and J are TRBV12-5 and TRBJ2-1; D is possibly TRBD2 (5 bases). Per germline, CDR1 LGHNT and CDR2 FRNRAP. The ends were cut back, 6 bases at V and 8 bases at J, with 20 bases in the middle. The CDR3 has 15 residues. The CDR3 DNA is TGTGCTAGTGGCCCCGGGGTACTTCGGCGGCATGAGCAGTTCTTC. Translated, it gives CASGPGVLRRHEQFF.

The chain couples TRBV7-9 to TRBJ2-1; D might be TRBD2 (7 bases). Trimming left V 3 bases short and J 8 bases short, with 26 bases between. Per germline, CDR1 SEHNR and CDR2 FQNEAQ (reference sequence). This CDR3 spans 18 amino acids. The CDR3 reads CASSFYTVRTLGGDEQFF. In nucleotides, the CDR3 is TGTGCCAGCAGCTTTTATACCGTACGGACCCTAGGGGGGGATGAGCAGTTCTTC.

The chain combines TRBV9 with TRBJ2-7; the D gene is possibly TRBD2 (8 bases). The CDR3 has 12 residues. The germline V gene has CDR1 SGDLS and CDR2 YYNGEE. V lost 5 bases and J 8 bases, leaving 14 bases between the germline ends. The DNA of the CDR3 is TGTGCCAGCAGTCCGGGAGGGGGCCAGCAGTACTTC. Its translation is CASSPGGGQQYF.

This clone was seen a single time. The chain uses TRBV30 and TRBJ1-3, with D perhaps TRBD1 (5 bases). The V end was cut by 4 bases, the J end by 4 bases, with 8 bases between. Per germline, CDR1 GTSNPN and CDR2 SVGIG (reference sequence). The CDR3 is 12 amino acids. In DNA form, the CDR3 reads TGTGCCTGGACGGGGGTCGGAAACACCATATATTTT. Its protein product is CAWTGVGNTIYF.

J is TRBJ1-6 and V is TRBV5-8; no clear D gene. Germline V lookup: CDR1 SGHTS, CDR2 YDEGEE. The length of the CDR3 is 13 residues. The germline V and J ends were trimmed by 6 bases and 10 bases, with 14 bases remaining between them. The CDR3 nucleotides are TGTGCCAGCACCCTTGACCTGAGATCACCCCTCCACTTT. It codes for CASTLDLRSPLHF.

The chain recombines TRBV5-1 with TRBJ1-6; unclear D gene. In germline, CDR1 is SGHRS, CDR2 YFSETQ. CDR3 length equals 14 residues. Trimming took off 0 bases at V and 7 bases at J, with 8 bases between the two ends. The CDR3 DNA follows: TGCGCCAGCAGCTTGGCGGTGGGGAATTCACCCCTCCACTTT. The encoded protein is CASSLAVGNSPLHF.

CDR3 sequence: CASSVTDTQYF. CDR3 DNA sequence: TGCGCCAGCAGCGTCACAGATACGCAGTATTTT. V gene TRBV5-1 combines with J gene TRBJ2-3; D is unresolved. Trimming took 4 bases from V and 2 from J, leaving 2 bases between them. CDR1 is SGHRS, CDR2 YFSETQ, per germline. CDR3 length: 11 residues.

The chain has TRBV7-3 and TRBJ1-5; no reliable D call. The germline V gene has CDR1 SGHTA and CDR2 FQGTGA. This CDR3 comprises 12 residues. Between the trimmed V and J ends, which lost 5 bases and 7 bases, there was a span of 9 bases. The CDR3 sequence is CASSPTCQPQHF. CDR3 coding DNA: TGTGCCAGCAGCCCTACTTGCCAGCCCCAGCATTTT.

The CDR3 region has the DNA TGCGCCCGCCTACTAGTTAACACTGAAGCTTTCTTT. Its protein product is CARLLVNTEAFF. This chain joins TRBV10-1 and TRBJ1-1; D uncertain. CDR3 length: 12 amino acids. Germline V gene data show CDR1 as WNHNN and CDR2 as SYGVQD (reference sequence). V lost 11 bases and J lost 2, with 12 bases in between.

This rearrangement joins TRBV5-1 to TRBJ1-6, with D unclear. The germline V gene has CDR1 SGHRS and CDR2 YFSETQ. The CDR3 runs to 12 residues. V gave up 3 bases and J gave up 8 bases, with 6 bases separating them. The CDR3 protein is CASSSTDSPLHF. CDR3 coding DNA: TGCGCCAGCAGCTCCACCGATTCACCCCTCCACTTT.

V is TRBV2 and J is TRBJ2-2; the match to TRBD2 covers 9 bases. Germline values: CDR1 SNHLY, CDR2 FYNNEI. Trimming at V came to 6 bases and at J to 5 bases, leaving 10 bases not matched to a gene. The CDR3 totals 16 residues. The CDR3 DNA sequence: TGTGCCAGCAGGGCGGGACGCGGGAGGGATACCGGGGAGCTGTTTTTT. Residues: CASRAGRGRDTGELFF.

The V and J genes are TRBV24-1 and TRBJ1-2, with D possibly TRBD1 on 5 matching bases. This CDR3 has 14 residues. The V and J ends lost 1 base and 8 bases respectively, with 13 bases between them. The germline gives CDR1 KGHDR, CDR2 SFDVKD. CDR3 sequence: CATSDFRDGGGYTF. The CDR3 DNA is TGTGCCACCAGTGATTTCCGGGACGGCGGCGGCTACACCTTC.

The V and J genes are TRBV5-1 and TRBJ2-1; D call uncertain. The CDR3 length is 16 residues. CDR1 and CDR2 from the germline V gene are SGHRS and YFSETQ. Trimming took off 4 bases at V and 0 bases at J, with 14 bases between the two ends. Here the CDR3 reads CASSPNILSSYNEQFF. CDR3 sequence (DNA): TGCGCCAGCAGCCCCAACATCCTTAGCTCCTACAATGAGCAGTTCTTC.

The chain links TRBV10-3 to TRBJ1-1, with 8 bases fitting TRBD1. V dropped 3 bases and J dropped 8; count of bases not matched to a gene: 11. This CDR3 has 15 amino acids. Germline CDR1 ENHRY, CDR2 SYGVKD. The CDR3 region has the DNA TGTGCCATCAGTGACTCGAAGAGCAGGGGGCCCGAAGCTTTCTTT. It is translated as CAISDSKSRGPEAFF.

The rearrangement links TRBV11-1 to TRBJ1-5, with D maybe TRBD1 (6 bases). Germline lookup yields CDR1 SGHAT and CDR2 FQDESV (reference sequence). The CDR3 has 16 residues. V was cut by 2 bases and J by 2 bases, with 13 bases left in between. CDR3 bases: TGTGCCAGCAGCTTAACTGTACAGGGTCGCAATCAGCCCCAGCATTTT. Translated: CASSLTVQGRNQPQHF.

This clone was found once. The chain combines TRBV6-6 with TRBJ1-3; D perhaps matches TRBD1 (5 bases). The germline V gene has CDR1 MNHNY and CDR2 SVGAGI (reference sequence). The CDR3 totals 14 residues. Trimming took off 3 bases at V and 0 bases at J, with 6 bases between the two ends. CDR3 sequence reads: CASSYGASGNTIYF. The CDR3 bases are TGTGCCAGCAGTTATGGGGCCTCTGGAAACACCATATATTTT.

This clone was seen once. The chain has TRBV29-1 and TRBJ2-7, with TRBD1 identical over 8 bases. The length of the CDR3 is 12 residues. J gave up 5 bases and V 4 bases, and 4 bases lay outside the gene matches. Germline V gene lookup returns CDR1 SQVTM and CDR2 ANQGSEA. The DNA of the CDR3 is TGCAGCGTTGGGCAGGGGGCTCACGAGCAGTACTTC. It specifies CSVGQGAHEQYF.

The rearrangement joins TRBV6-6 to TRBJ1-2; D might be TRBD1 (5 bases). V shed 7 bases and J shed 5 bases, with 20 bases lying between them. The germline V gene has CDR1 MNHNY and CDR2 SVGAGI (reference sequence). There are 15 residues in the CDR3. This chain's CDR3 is CASIPVPSAGYGYTF. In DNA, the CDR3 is TGTGCCAGCATCCCCGTACCATCAGCAGGGTATGGCTACACCTTC.

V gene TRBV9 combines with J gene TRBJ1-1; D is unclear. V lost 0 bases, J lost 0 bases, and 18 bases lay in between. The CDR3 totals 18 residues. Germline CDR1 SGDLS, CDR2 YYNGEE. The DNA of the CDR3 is TGTGCCAGCAGCGTAGTTGGCGGGCAGGTAGGCCTGAACACTGAAGCTTTCTTT. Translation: CASSVVGGQVGLNTEAFF. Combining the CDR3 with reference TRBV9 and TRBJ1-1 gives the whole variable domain DSGVTQTPKHLITATGQRVTLRCSPRSGDLSVYWYQQSLDQGLQFLIQYYNGEERAKGNILERFSAQQFPDLHSELNLSSLELGDSALYFCASSVVGGQVGLNTEAFFGQGTRLTVV.

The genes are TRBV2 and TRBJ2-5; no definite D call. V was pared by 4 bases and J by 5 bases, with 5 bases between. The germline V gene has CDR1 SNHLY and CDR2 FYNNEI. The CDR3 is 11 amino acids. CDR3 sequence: CASSGMETQYF. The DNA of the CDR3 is TGTGCCAGCAGTGGGATGGAGACCCAGTACTTC. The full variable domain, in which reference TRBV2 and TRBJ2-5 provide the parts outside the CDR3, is EPEVTQTPSHQVTQMGQEVILRCVPISNHLYFYWYRQILGQKVEFLVSFYNNEISEKSEIFDDQFSVERPDGSNFTLKIRSTKLEDSAMYFCASSGMETQYFGPGTRLLVL.

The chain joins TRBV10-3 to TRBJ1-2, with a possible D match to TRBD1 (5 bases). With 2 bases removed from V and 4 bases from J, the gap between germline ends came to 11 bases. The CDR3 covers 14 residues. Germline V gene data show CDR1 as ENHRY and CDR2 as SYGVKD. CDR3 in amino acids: CAISERGDGYGYTF. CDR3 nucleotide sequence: TGTGCCATCAGTGAGCGAGGGGACGGCTATGGCTACACCTTC.

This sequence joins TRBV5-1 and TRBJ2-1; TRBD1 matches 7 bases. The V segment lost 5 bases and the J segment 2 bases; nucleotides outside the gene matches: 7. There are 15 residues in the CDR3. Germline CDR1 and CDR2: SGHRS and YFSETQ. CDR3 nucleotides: TGCGCCAGCAGTCCGGGACAGAGGACCTACAATGAGCAGTTCTTC. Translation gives CASSPGQRTYNEQFF.

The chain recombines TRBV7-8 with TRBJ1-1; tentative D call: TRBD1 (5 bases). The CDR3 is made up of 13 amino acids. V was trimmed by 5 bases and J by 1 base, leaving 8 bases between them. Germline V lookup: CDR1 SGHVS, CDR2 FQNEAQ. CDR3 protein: CASSTGGNTEAFF. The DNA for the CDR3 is TGTGCCAGCAGCACCGGGGGGAACACTGAAGCTTTCTTT.

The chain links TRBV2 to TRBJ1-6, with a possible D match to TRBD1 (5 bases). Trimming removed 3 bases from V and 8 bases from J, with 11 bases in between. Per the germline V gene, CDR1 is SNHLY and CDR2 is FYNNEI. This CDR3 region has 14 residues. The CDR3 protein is CASSDRQGYSPLHF. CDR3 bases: TGTGCCAGCAGTGATCGGCAGGGATATTCACCCCTCCACTTT.

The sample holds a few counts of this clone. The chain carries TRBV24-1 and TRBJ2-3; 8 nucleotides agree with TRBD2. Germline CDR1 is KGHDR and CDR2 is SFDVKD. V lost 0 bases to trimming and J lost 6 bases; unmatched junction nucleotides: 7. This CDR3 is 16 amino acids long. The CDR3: CATSDLGSGVPDTQYF. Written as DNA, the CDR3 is TGTGCCACCAGTGATTTGGGTAGCGGGGTCCCGGATACGCAGTATTTT.

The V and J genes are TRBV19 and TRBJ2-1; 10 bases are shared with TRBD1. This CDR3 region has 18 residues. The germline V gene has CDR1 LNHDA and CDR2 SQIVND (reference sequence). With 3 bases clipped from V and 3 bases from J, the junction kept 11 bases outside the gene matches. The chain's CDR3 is CASSIYPLGTGDYNEQFF. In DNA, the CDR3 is TGTGCCAGTAGTATTTACCCCCTGGGGACAGGGGACTACAATGAGCAGTTCTTC. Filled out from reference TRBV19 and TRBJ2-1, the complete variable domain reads DGGITQSPKYLFRKEGQNVTLSCEQNLNHDAMYWYRQDPGQGLRLIYYSQIVNDFQKGDIAEGYSVSREKKESFPLTVTSAQKNPTAFYLCASSIYPLGTGDYNEQFFGPGTRLTVL.

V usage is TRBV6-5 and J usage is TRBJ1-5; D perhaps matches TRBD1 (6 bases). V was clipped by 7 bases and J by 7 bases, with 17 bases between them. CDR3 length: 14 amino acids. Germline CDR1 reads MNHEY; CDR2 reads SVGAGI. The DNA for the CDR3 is TGTGCCAGCATGGTCGGGATACAGGGCCAGCCCCAGCATTTT. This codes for CASMVGIQGQPQHF.

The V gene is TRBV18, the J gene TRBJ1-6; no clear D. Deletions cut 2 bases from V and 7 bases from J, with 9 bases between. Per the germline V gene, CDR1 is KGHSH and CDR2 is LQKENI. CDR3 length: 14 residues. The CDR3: CASSPSTTNSPLHF. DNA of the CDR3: TGTGCCAGCTCACCATCGACGACAAATTCACCCCTCCACTTT.

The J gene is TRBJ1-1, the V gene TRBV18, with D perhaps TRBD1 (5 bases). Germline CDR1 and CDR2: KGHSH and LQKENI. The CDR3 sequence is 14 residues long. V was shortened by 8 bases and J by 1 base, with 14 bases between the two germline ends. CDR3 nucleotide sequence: TGTGCCAGCCGCACGGGGGGTCGGAACACTGAAGCTTTCTTT. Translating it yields CASRTGGRNTEAFF.

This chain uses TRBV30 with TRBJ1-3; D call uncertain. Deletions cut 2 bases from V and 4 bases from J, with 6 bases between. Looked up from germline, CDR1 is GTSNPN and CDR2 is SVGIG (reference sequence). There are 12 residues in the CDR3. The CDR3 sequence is CAWSNGGNTIYF. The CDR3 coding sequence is TGTGCCTGGAGTAATGGCGGAAACACCATATATTTT.

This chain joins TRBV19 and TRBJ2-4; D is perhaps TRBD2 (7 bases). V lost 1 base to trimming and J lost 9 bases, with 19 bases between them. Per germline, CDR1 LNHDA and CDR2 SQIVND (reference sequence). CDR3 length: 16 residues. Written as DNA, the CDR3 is TGTGCCAGTAGTATAGCCCTCCCGGGGGGCAAAGCCATTCAGTACTTC. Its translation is CASSIALPGGKAIQYF. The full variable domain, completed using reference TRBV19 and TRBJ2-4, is DGGITQSPKYLFRKEGQNVTLSCEQNLNHDAMYWYRQDPGQGLRLIYYSQIVNDFQKGDIAEGYSVSREKKESFPLTVTSAQKNPTAFYLCASSIALPGGKAIQYFGAGTRLSVL.

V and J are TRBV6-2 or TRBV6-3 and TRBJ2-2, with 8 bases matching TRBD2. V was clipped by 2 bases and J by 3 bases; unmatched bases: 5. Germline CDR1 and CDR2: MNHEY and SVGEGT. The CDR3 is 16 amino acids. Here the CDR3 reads CASSYMSGGYTGELFF. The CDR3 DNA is TGTGCCAGCAGTTACATGAGCGGGGGATACACCGGGGAGCTGTTTTTT.